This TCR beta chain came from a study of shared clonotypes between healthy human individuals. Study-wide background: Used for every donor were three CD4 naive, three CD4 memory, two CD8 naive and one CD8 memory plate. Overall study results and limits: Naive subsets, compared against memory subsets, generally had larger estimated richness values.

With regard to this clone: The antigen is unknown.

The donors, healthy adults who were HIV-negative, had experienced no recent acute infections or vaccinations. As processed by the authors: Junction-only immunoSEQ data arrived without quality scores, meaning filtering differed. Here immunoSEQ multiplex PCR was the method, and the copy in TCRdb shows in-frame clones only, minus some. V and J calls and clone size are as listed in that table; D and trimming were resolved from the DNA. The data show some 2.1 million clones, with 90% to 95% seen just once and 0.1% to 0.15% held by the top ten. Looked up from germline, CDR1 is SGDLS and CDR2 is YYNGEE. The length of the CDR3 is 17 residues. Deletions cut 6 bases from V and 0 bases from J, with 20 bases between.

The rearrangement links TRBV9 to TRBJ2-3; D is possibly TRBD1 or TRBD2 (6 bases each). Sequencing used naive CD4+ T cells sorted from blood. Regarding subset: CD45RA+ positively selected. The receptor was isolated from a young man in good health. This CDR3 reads CASTTRGETVSTDTQYF. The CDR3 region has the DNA TGTGCCAGCACCACAAGGGGGGAGACAGTGAGCACAGATACGCAGTATTTT.